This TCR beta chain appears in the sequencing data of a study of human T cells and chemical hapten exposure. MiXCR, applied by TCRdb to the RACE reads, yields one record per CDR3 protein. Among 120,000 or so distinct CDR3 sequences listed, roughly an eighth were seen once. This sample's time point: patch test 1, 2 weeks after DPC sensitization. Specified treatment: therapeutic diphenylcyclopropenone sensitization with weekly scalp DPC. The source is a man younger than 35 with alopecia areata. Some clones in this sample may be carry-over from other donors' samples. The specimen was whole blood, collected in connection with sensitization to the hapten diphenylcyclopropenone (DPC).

The CDR3 sequence is CAISSRADEQYF. The CDR3 coding sequence is TGTGCCATCAGTAGCCGAGCAGACGAGCAGTACTTC. The chain links TRBV10-3 to TRBJ2-7; no clear D gene. Trimming pared 5 bases from V and 5 bases from J, leaving 10 bases between. The CDR3 length is 12 residues. Germline CDR1 reads ENHRY; CDR2 reads SYGVKD.